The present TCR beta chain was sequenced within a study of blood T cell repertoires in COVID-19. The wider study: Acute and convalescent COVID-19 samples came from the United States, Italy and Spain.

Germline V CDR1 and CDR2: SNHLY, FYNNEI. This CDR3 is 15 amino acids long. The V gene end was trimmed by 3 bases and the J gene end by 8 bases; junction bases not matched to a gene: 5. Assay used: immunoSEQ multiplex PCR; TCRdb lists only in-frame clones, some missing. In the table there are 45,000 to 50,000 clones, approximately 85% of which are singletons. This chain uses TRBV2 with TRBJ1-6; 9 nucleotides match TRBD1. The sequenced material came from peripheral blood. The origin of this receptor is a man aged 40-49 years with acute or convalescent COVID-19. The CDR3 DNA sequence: TGTGCCAGCAGTGAGGACAGGGGAGGACATTCACCCCTCCACTTT. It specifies CASSEDRGGHSPLHF.